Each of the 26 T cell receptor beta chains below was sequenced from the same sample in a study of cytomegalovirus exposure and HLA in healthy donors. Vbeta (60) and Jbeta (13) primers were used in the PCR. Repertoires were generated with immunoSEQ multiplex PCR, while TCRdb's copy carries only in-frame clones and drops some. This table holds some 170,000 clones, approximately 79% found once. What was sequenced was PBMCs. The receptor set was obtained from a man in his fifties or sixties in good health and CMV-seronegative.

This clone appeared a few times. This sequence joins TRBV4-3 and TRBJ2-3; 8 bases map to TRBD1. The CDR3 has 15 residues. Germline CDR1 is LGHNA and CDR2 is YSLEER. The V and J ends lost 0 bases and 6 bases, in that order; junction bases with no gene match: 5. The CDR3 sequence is CASSQDRQGADTQYF. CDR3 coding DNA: TGCGCCAGCAGCCAAGATCGGCAGGGGGCGGATACGCAGTATTTT.

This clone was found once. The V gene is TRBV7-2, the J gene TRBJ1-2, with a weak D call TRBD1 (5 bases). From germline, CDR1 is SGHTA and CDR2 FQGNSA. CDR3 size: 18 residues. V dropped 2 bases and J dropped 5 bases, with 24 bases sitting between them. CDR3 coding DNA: TGTGCCAGCAGCTTAAATGTAAATGACGTGGGTCAGGGTTATGGCTACACCTTC. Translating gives CASSLNVNDVGQGYGYTF.

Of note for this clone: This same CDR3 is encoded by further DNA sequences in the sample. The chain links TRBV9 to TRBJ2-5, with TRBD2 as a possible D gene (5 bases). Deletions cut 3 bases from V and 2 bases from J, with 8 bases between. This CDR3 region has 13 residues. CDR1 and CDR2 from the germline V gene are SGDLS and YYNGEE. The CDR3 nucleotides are TGTGCCAGCAGCGCCGGAGGACAAGAGACCCAGTACTTC. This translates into CASSAGGQETQYF.

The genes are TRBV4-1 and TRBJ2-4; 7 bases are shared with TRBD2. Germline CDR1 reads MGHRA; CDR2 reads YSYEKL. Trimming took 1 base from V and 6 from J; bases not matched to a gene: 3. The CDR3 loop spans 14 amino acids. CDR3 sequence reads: CASSQVGGRNIQYF. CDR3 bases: TGCGCCAGCAGCCAAGTCGGGGGGAGAAACATTCAGTACTTC.

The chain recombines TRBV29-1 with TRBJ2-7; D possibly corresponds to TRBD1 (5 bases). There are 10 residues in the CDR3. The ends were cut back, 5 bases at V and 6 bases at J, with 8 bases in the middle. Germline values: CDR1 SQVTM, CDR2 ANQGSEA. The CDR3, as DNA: TGCAGCGTTTATCAGGGCGAGCAGTACTTC. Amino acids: CSVYQGEQYF.

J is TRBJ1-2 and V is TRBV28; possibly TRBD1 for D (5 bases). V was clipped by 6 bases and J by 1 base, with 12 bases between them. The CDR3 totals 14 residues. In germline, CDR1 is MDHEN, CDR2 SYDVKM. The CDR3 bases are TGTGCCAGCAGGGAGGGACTTATTAACTATGGCTACACCTTC. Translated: CASREGLINYGYTF.

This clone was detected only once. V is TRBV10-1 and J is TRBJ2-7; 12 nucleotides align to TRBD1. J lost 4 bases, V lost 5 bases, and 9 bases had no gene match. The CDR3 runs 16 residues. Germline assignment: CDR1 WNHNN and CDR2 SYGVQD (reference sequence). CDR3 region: CASSPGQGAELYEQYF. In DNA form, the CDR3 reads TGCGCCAGCAGTCCGGGACAGGGGGCAGAATTATACGAGCAGTACTTC.

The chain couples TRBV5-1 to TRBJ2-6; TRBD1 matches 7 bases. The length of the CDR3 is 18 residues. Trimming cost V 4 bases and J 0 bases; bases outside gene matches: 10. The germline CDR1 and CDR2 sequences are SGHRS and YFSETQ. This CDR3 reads CASSLAGTASSGANVLTF. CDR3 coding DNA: TGCGCCAGCAGCCTTGCCGGGACAGCTAGCTCTGGGGCCAACGTCCTGACTTTC.

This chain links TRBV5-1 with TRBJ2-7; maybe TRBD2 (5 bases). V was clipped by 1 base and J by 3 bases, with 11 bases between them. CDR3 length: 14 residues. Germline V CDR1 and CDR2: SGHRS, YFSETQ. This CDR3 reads CASSLPGVRYEQYF. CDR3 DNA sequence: TGCGCCAGCAGCTTGCCCGGGGTCCGCTACGAGCAGTACTTC.

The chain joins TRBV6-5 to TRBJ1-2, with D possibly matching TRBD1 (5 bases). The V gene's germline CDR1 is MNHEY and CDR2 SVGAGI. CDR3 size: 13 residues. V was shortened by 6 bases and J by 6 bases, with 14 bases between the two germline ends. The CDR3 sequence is CASRTQGVNGYTF. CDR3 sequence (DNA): TGTGCCAGCAGAACGCAGGGTGTAAATGGCTACACCTTC.

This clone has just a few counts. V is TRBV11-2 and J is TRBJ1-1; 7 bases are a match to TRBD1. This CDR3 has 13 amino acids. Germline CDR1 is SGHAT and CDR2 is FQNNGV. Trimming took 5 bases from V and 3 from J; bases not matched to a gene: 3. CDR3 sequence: CASSGQGDTEAFF. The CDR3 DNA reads TGTGCCAGCAGCGGTCAGGGGGACACTGAAGCTTTCTTT. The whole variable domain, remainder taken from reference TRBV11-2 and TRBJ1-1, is EAGVAQSPRYKIIEKRQSVAFWCNPISGHATLYWYQQILGQGPKLLIQFQNNGVVDDSQLPKDRFSAERLKGVDSTLKIQPAKLEDSAVYLCASSGQGDTEAFFGQGTRLTVV.

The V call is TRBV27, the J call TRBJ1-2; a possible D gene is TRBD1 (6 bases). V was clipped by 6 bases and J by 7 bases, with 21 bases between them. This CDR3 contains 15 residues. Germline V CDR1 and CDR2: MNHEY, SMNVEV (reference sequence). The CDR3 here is CASRRPGQGSSGYTF. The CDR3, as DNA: TGTGCCAGCAGAAGACCGGGACAAGGATCGTCTGGCTACACCTTC.

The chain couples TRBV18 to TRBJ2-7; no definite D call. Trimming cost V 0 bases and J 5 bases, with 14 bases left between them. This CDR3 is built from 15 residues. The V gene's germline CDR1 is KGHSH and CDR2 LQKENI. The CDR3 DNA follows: TGTGCCAGCTCACCACCACTCCGTGATCCTAACGAGCAGTACTTC. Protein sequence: CASSPPLRDPNEQYF.

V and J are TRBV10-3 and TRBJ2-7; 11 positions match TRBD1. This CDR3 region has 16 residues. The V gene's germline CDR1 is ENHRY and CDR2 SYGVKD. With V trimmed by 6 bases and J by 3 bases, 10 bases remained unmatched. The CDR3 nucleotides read TGTGCCATCAGGGATACTACCGGGACAGGGGGCTACGAGCAGTACTTC. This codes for CAIRDTTGTGGYEQYF.

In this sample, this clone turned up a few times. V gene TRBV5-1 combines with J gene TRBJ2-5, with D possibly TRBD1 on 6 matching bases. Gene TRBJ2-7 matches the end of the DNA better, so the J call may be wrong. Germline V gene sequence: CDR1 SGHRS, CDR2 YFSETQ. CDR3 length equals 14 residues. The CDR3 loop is CASSKGQPSYEQYF. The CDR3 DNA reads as TGCGCCAGCAGCAAGGGACAACCCTCCTACGAGCAGTACTTC.

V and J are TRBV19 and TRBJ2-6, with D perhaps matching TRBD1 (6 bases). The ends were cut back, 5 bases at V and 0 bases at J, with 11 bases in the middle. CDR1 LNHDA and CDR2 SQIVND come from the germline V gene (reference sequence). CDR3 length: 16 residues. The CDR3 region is CASSGYRVSGANVLTF. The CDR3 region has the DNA TGTGCCAGTAGTGGTTACAGGGTCTCTGGGGCCAACGTCCTGACTTTC.

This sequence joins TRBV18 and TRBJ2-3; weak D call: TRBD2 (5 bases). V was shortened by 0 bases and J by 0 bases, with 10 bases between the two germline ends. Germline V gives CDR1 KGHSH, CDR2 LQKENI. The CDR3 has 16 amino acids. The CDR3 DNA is TGTGCCAGCTCACCACCCTCGCTAGCTAGCACAGATACGCAGTATTTT. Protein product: CASSPPSLASTDTQYF.

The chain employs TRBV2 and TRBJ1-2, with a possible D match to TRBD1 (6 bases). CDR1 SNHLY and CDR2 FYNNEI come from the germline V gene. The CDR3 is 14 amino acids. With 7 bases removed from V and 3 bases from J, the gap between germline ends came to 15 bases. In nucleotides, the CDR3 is TGTGCCAGCAACCGCCTACAGGGTCACTATGGCTACACCTTC. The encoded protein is CASNRLQGHYGYTF.

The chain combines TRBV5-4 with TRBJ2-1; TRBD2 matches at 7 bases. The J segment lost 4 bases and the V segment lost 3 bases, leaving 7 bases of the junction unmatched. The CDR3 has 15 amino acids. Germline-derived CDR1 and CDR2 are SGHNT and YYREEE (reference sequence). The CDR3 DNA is TGTGCCAGCAGCTCCCAGAGCGGGACTTACAATGAGCAGTTCTTC. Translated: CASSSQSGTYNEQFF.

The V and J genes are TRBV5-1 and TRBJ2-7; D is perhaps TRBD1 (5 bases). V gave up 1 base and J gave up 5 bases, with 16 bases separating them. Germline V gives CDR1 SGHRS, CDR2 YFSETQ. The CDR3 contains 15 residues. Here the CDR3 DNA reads TGCGCCAGCAGCTTGATGACAGACGCCTTGGACGAGCAGTACTTC. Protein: CASSLMTDALDEQYF.

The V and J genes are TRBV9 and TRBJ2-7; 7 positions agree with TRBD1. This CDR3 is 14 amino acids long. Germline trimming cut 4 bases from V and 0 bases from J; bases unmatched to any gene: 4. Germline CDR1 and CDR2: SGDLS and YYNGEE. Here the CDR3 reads CASSPTGASYEQYF. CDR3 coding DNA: TGTGCCAGCAGCCCTACAGGGGCCTCCTACGAGCAGTACTTC.

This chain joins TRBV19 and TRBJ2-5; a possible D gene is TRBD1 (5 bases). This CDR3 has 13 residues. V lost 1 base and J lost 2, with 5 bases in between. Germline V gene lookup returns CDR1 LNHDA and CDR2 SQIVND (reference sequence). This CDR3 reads CASSIAGQETQYF. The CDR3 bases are TGTGCCAGTAGTATAGCAGGGCAAGAGACCCAGTACTTC.

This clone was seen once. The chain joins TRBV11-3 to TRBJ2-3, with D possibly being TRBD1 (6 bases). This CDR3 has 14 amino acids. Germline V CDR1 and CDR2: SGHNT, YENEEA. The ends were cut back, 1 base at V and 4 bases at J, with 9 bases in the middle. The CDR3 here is CASSLGGGADTQYF. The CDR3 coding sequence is TGTGCCAGCAGCTTAGGAGGGGGAGCAGATACGCAGTATTTT.

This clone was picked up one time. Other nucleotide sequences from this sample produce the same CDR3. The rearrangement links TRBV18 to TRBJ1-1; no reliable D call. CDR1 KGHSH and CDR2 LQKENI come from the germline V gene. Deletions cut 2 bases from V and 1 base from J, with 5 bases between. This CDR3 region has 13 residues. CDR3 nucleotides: TGTGCCAGCTCACCAGGCCAGAACACTGAAGCTTTCTTT. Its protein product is CASSPGQNTEAFF. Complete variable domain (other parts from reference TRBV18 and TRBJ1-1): NAGVMQNPRHLVRRRGQEARLRCSPMKGHSHVYWYRQLPEEGLKFMVYLQKENIIDESGMPKERFSAEFPKEGPSILRIQQVVRGDSAAYFCASSPGQNTEAFFGQGTRLTVV.

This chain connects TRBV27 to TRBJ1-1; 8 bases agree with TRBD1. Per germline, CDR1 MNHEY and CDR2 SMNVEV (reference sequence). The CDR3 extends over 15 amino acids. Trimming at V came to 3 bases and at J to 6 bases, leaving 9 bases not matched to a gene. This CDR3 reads CASSFFADRGAEAFF. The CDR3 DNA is TGTGCCAGCAGTTTCTTCGCCGACAGGGGCGCTGAAGCTTTCTTT.

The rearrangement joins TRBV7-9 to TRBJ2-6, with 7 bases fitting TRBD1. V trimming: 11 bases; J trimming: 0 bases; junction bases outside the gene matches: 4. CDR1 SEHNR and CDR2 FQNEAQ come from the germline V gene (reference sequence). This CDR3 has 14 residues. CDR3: CAGRQGSGANVLTF. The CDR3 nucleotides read TGTGCCGGCCGACAGGGCTCTGGGGCCAACGTCCTGACTTTC.